This TCR beta chain is drawn from a study of regulatory T cells in long-lasting Graves disease. Study findings and constraints: In persistent patients, shared public clonotypes (2,741) outnumbered those in new patients (roughly 1,000). Persistent disease showed a preference for TRBV28, TRBJ1-2 and TRBJ2-5.

Arm-PCR of CDR3 regions and iRepertoire HTBI primers were the basis on which TCR beta libraries were built. Per the original methods: Taken together, the samples had 62 TRBV and 14 TRBJ segments identified. TCRdb independently ran MiXCR on the multiplex PCR reads; one entry per CDR3 protein. Here the V and J calls rest on TCRdb's processing, not on the authors' analysis. The sample has about 540,000 distinct CDR3 sequences, approximately 15% seen once; the top ten hold roughly a tenth. Noted time point: newly diagnosed GD, antithyroid drugs for less than 3 months. Extracted PBMC RNA gave rise to the TCR library. The germline V gene encodes CDR1 SGHRS and CDR2 YFSETQ. The CDR3 extends over 16 amino acids. J lost 7 bases, V lost 0 bases, and 8 bases had no gene match. Regarding this clonotype: What it recognizes is unknown.

These data were also reused for a study on T cells in Graves' hyperthyroidism and ophthalmopathy. From that paper: In simple terms, a model built on 13 V-J features told ophthalmopathy apart from stable hyperthyroidism.

Material: peripheral blood mononuclear cells (PBMCs), obtained at new diagnosis, from a patient treated with antithyroid drugs. This TCR came from a man aged 25 to 45 with Graves disease. J is TRBJ2-1 and V is TRBV5-1, with TRBD1 matching over 9 bases. CDR3: CASSLAGDRVRNEQFF. The CDR3 DNA is TGCGCCAGCAGCTTGGCCGGGGACAGGGTGAGGAATGAGCAGTTCTTC.